The 17 T cell receptor beta chains below were found in one sample sequenced in a study of blood T cell repertoires in COVID-19. Assay used: immunoSEQ multiplex PCR; TCRdb lists only in-frame clones, some missing. The sample lists roughly 250,000 clones; around 89% were seen once. Sequenced: PBMCs or T cells enriched from blood (not recorded which). The receptor set was obtained from a middle-aged man who had recovered from COVID-19.

The CDR3 region has the DNA TGCAGCGTTGAAGGTAGACTTCTGAACACTGAAGCTTTCTTT. It is translated as CSVEGRLLNTEAFF. V is TRBV29-1 and J is TRBJ1-1; D gene uncertain. Between the trimmed V and J ends, which lost 1 base and 0 bases, there was a span of 9 bases. The V gene's germline CDR1 is SQVTM and CDR2 ANQGSEA. This CDR3 spans 14 amino acids.

The rearrangement uses TRBV4-3 and TRBJ2-3, with no clear D. There are 16 residues in the CDR3. Germline CDR1 LGHNA, CDR2 YSLEER. With 2 bases removed from V and 2 bases from J, the gap between germline ends came to 14 bases. This CDR3 is CASSQWARFNTDTQYF. For the CDR3, the DNA is TGCGCCAGCAGCCAATGGGCCAGGTTTAACACAGATACGCAGTATTTT.

The V call is TRBV5-1, the J call TRBJ2-7; TRBD2 is a possible D gene (5 bases). The CDR3 spans 15 residues. V was clipped by 4 bases and J by 2 bases, with 16 bases between them. Per the germline V gene, CDR1 is SGHRS and CDR2 is YFSETQ. The DNA for the CDR3 is TGCGCCAGCAGCCCCGGATGGACTGCAACCTACGAGCAGTACTTC. Translating gives CASSPGWTATYEQYF.

This clone was recorded a few times. J is TRBJ1-4 and V is TRBV15; 7 bases map to TRBD1. CDR1 and CDR2 from the germline V gene are LNHNV and YYDKDF (reference sequence). V dropped 1 base and J dropped 5; count of bases not matched to a gene: 4. This CDR3 contains 15 residues. The CDR3 spells CATSRGQGENEKLFF. The CDR3 DNA is TGTGCCACCAGCAGAGGACAGGGCGAAAATGAAAAACTGTTTTTT.

This rearrangement joins TRBV7-3 to TRBJ1-5; 10 bases agree with TRBD1. V lost 2 bases, J lost 0 bases, and 4 bases stayed unmatched. Germline V CDR1 and CDR2: SGHTA, FQGTGA. The CDR3 is 17 amino acids. CDR3 region: CASSLPDRGHSNQPQHF. The CDR3, as DNA: TGTGCCAGCAGCTTACCCGACAGGGGGCATAGCAATCAGCCCCAGCATTTT.

V is TRBV5-6 and J is TRBJ1-1, with D unresolved. V lost 2 bases, J lost 6 bases, and 8 bases lay in between. The CDR3 runs to 12 residues. The germline V gene encodes CDR1 SGHDT and CDR2 YYEEEE. CDR3 region: CASSLRVSEAFF. CDR3 sequence (DNA): TGTGCCAGCAGCTTACGGGTTTCTGAAGCTTTCTTT.

V and J are TRBV4-2 and TRBJ2-5, with 10 bases fitting TRBD1. The germline gives CDR1 LGHNA, CDR2 YNFKEQ. The CDR3 runs to 14 residues. After removal of 4 bases from V and 4 bases from J, the junction contained 3 bases not matched to a gene. CDR3 in DNA: TGTGCCAGCAGCCGGGACAGGGGAGGAGAGACCCAGTACTTC. As protein: CASSRDRGGETQYF.

V usage is TRBV5-1 and J usage is TRBJ1-1; 7 nucleotides agree with TRBD1. Unmatched junction bases numbered 13, after V lost 4 bases and J lost 7 bases. Germline V gives CDR1 SGHRS, CDR2 YFSETQ. The CDR3 is 15 residues long. CDR3 sequence: CASSPLMTGPNEAFF. Here the CDR3 DNA reads TGCGCCAGCAGCCCCCTGATGACAGGGCCTAATGAAGCTTTCTTT.

V gene TRBV28 combines with J gene TRBJ2-6; tentative D call: TRBD2 (5 bases). Trimming shortened V by 2 bases and J by 10 bases, and 18 bases separated the two germline ends. The CDR3 spans 16 residues. Germline V CDR1 and CDR2: MDHEN, SYDVKM. Written as DNA, the CDR3 is TGTGCCAGCAGTTTAGAAGGACTGTCTTCTTCGAACGTCCTGACTTTC. As protein: CASSLEGLSSSNVLTF.

V is TRBV27 and J is TRBJ2-7, with TRBD1 identical over 9 bases. The CDR3 covers 19 residues. The germline V gene encodes CDR1 MNHEY and CDR2 SMNVEV (reference sequence). Unmatched junction bases numbered 18, after V lost 4 bases and J lost 2 bases. CDR3 nucleotide sequence: TGTGCCAGCAGTTCACGATTGTATCCGGGACAGGGAAGGCCCTACGAGCAGTACTTC. This encodes CASSSRLYPGQGRPYEQYF.

This chain links TRBV5-1 with TRBJ2-6; weak D call: TRBD1 (6 bases). The germline gives CDR1 SGHRS, CDR2 YFSETQ. This CDR3 has 18 residues. Trimming stripped 1 base from V and 0 bases from J, with 14 bases between. The CDR3 bases are TGCGCCAGCAGCTTGCTGGGAACAGGGAGCTCTGGGGCCAACGTCCTGACTTTC. It specifies CASSLLGTGSSGANVLTF.

The chain is built from TRBV29-1 and TRBJ1-2, with D unclear. Germline CDR1 and CDR2: SQVTM and ANQGSEA. This CDR3 spans 13 amino acids. V lost 1 base to trimming and J lost 5 bases, with 11 bases between them. The chain's CDR3 is CSVEGPGWYGYTF. The CDR3 DNA reads as TGCAGCGTTGAAGGACCGGGGTGGTATGGCTACACCTTC.

In this sample, this clone turned up a few times. CDR3 in DNA: TGCGCCAGCAGCCAGAGGACGGGGGACACTGAAGCTTTCTTT. Amino acid sequence: CASSQRTGDTEAFF. V usage is TRBV4-3 and J usage is TRBJ1-1; D might be TRBD1 (5 bases). The germline V gene has CDR1 LGHNA and CDR2 YSLEER. The CDR3 length is 14 residues. V lost 3 bases to trimming and J lost 3 bases, with 11 bases between them.

The V gene is TRBV6-4, the J gene TRBJ2-3, with D tentatively TRBD1 (5 bases). The ends were cut back, 5 bases at V and 2 bases at J, with 11 bases in the middle. CDR1 is MRHNA and CDR2 is SNTAGT in the germline V gene. The CDR3 totals 14 residues. As DNA, the CDR3 is TGTGCCAGCAGTTCCGGACAACACACAGATACGCAGTATTTT. This sequence encodes CASSSGQHTDTQYF.

The gene calls are TRBV5-1 and TRBJ2-2; no clear D. The V gene's germline CDR1 is SGHRS and CDR2 YFSETQ. The CDR3 sequence is 15 residues long. V shed 4 bases and J shed 3 bases, with 13 bases lying between them. As DNA, the CDR3 is TGCGCCAGCAGCGAGGTCCTCCGCGACACCGGGGAGCTGTTTTTT. Amino acid sequence: CASSEVLRDTGELFF.

CDR3 loop: CASSFGLTNEQFF. The CDR3 DNA follows: TGTGCCAGCAGCTTTGGACTCACCAATGAGCAGTTCTTC. This chain joins TRBV11-2 and TRBJ2-1, with D perhaps matching TRBD2 (5 bases). The CDR3 totals 13 residues. Germline assignment: CDR1 SGHAT and CDR2 FQNNGV. Trimming stripped 3 bases from V and 6 bases from J, with 9 bases between.

This clone showed up just once. This sequence joins TRBV14 and TRBJ1-2; D possibly corresponds to TRBD1 (5 bases). V lost 4 bases and J lost 0, with 18 bases in between. The length of the CDR3 is 17 residues. The germline V gene encodes CDR1 SGHDN and CDR2 FVKESK. In nucleotides, the CDR3 is TGTGCCAGCAGCCGGATCAGTACAGGCCGTCCTAACTATGGCTACACCTTC. Translated, it gives CASSRISTGRPNYGYTF. The full variable domain, rest sourced from reference TRBV14 and TRBJ1-2, is EAGVTQFPSHSVIEKGQTVTLRCDPISGHDNLYWYRRVMGKEIKFLLHFVKESKQDESGMPNNRFLAERTGGTYSTLKVQPAELEDSGVYFCASSRISTGRPNYGYTFGSGTRLTVV.